The clone carrying this T cell receptor (beta chain) was seen a few times. Its antigen is not identified. This sample was taken from a study of regulatory T cells in long-lasting Graves disease. Findings and caveats of the study: Those with persistent disease had in common more public clonotypes (about 3,000) than new patients (approximately 970). Newly diagnosed Graves' patients exceeded persistent ones in TCR diversity.

The time point: persistent/refractory GD, antithyroid drugs over 5 years with positive TRAb. From RNA extracted from PBMCs, the TCR library was made. TCR beta libraries were built with iRepertoire HTBI primers and Arm-PCR of CDR3 regions. TCRdb used MiXCR to reprocess the multiplex PCR reads, holding one entry per CDR3 protein. This table has a few hundred thousand distinct CDR3 sequences, 23% appearing once. The V end lost 5 bases, the J end lost 4 bases, and 9 bases lay between the germline ends. The CDR3 is 13 residues long. The sequence was collected from a female donor with Graves disease. The input for sequencing was peripheral blood mononuclear cells (PBMCs), taken when the disease was refractory, from a patient treated with antithyroid drugs. The J gene is TRBJ1-5, the V gene TRBV12-3 or TRBV12-4; D is unresolved. For the CDR3, the DNA is TGTGCCAGCAGTCATCATAAAAATCAGCCCCAGCATTTT. Its protein is CASSHHKNQPQHF.